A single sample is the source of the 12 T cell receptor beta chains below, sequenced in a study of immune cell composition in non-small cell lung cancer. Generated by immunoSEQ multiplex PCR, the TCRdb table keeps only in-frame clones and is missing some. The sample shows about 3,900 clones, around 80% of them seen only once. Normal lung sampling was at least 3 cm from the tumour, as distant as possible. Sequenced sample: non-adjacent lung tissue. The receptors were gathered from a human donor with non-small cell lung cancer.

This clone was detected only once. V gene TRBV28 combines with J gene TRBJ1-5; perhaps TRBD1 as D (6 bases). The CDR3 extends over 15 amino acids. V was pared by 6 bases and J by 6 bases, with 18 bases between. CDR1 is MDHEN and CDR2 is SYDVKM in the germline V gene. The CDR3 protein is CASRGTGGAGQPQHF. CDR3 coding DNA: TGTGCCAGCAGAGGGACGGGGGGCGCAGGTCAGCCCCAGCATTTT.

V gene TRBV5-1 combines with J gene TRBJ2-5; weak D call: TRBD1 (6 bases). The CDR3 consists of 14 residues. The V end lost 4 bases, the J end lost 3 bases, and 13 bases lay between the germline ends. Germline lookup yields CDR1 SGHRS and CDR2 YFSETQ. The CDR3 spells CASSAGTPKETQYF. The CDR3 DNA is TGCGCCAGCAGCGCCGGGACACCGAAAGAGACCCAGTACTTC.

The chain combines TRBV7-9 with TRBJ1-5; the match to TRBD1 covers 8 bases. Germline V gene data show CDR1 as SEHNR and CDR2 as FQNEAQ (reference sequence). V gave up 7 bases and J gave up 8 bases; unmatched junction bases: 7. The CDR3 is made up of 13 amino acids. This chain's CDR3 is CASTRTGSEPQHF. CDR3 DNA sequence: TGTGCCAGCACCCGGACAGGGTCCGAGCCCCAGCATTTT.

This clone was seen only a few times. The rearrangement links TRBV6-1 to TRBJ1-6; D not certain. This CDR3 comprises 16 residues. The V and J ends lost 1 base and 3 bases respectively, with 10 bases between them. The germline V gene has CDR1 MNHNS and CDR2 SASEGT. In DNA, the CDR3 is TGTGCCAGCAGTGAAGTGAACAGAGTCTATAATTCACCCCTCCACTTT. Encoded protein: CASSEVNRVYNSPLHF.

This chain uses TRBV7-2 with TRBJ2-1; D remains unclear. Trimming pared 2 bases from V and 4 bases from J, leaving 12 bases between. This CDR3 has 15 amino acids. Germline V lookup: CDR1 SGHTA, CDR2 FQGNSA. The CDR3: CASSLRQENYNEQFF. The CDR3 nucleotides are TGTGCCAGCAGCTTAAGGCAGGAAAATTACAATGAGCAGTTCTTC.

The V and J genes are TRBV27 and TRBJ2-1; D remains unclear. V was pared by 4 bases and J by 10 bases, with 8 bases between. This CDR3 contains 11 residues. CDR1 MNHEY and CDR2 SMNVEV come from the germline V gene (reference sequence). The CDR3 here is CASSSTVEQFF. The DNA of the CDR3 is TGTGCCAGCAGTTCTACCGTGGAGCAGTTCTTC.

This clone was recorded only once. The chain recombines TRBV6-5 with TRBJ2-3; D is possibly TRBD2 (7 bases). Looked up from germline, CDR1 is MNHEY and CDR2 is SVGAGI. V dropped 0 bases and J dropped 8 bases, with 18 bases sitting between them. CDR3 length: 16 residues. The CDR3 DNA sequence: TGTGCCAGCAGTTACTCGAGTGGGGGGGCGCAGAGTACGCAGTATTTT. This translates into CASSYSSGGAQSTQYF.

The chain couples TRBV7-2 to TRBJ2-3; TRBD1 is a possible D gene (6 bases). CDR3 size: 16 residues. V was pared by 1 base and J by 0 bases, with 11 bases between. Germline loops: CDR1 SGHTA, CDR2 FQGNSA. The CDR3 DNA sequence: TGTGCCAGCAGCTTAGTCGGAACAGGGAGCACAGATACGCAGTATTTT. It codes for CASSLVGTGSTDTQYF.

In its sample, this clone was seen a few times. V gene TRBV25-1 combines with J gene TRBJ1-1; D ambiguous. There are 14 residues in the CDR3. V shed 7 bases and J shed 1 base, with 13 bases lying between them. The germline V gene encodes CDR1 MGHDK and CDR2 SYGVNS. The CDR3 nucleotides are TGTGCCAGCACTAGAGGAGGAGAGAACACTGAAGCTTTCTTT. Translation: CASTRGGENTEAFF.

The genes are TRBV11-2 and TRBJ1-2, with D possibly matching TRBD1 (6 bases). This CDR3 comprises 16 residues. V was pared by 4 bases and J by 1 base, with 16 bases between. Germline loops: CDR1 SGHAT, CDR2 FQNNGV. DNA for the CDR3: TGTGCCAGCAGCTCGTCTTTGACAGGATATAACTATGGCTACACCTTC. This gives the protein CASSSSLTGYNYGYTF. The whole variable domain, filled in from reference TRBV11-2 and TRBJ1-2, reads EAGVAQSPRYKIIEKRQSVAFWCNPISGHATLYWYQQILGQGPKLLIQFQNNGVVDDSQLPKDRFSAERLKGVDSTLKIQPAKLEDSAVYLCASSSSLTGYNYGYTFGSGTRLTVV.

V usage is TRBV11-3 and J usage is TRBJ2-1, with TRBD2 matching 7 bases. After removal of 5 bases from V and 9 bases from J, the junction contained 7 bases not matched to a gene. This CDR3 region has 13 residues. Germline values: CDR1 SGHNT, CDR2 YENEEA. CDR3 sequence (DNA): TGTGCCAGCAGCGTCTGGGGGGGAGGTGAGCAGTTCTTC. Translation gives CASSVWGGGEQFF.

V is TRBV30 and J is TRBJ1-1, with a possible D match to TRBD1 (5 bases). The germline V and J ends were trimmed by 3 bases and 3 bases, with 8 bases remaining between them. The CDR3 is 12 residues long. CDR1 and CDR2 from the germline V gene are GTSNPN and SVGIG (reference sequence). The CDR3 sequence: CAWRGGYTEAFF. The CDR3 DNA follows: TGTGCCTGGAGGGGGGGGTACACTGAAGCTTTCTTT.